This T cell receptor beta chain originates from a study of T cell clones after liver transplantation. Study summary: Three of eight recipients were HCV-positive; others had non-autoimmune, non-viral indications. Study-wide results and caveats: Low donor cell numbers restricted donor-reactive repertoire measurement in a couple of subjects.

TCRbeta sequences of proliferating CFSE-low MLR cells were labeled alloreactive. Using immunoSEQ multiplex PCR, the repertoire was profiled, and TCRdb retains in-frame clones only, with some absent. Here the sample spans around 3,000 clones, under 30% being singletons. Turning to this clone: Its antigen is as yet unknown.

Trimming stripped 2 bases from V and 2 bases from J, with 24 bases between. This CDR3 has 19 residues. In germline, CDR1 is SGHTA, CDR2 FQGTGA. Sequenced sample: CD4+ T cells from PBMCs cultured with third-party cells. The chain couples TRBV7-3 to TRBJ1-1; D may be TRBD1 (5 bases). The origin of this receptor is a human patient who received a liver transplant. These T cells may partly come from the graft donor. The CDR3 coding sequence is TGTGCCAGCAGCTTATCCAGGGCCGGGACCGCTACACTTAACACTGAAGCTTTCTTT. Translated: CASSLSRAGTATLNTEAFF.